Listed here are 30 T cell receptor beta chains from one sample, sequenced in a study of CD8 T cells in Susac syndrome. RNA in amounts of about 0.5 to 1 ug was reverse transcribed with random hexamers. TCRdb re-analysed the immunoSEQ multiplex PCR reads in MiXCR, keeping a single row per CDR3 protein. Of around 200,000 distinct CDR3 sequences listed, 90% to 95% are singletons. Sequenced sample: CD4+ T cells from PBMCs. All receptors come from a human donor in good health.

The rearrangement joins TRBV20-1 to TRBJ2-2, with 9 bases lining up with TRBD2. CDR3 length equals 15 residues. The V segment lost 6 bases and the J segment 1 base; nucleotides outside the gene matches: 6. Germline-derived CDR1 and CDR2 are DFQATT and SNEGSKA (reference sequence). CDR3 sequence reads: CSARLAEMNTGELFF. The CDR3 DNA sequence: TGCAGTGCCAGACTAGCGGAAATGAACACCGGGGAGCTGTTTTTT.

The chain employs TRBV29-1 and TRBJ1-1, with 7 nucleotides matching TRBD1. Germline-derived CDR1 and CDR2 are SQVTM and ANQGSEA. V dropped 5 bases and J dropped 1; count of bases not matched to a gene: 4. The CDR3 spans 13 residues. CDR3 DNA sequence: TGCAGCGTTTCGGCAGGGGGGAACACTGAAGCTTTCTTT. This encodes CSVSAGGNTEAFF. Together with reference TRBV29-1 and TRBJ1-1, the CDR3 gives the full variable domain: SAVISQKPSRDICQRGTSLTIQCQVDSQVTMMFWYRQQPGQSLTLIATANQGSEATYESGFVIDKFPISRPNLTFSTLTVSNMSPEDSSIYLCSVSAGGNTEAFFGQGTRLTVV.

The V gene is TRBV14, the J gene TRBJ2-7; no firm D call. The germline gives CDR1 SGHDN, CDR2 FVKESK. Trimming removed 1 base from V and 3 bases from J, with 7 bases in between. The CDR3 has 13 amino acids. Written as DNA, the CDR3 is TGTGCCAGCAGCCAAGGCTTAGTCTACGAGCAGTACGTC. It codes for CASSQGLVYEQYV.

The chain links TRBV7-2 to TRBJ2-5; maybe TRBD2 (6 bases). The germline V and J ends were trimmed by 4 bases and 4 bases, with 19 bases remaining between them. The CDR3 spans 16 residues. CDR1 is SGHTA, CDR2 FQGNSA, per germline. The CDR3 loop reads CASSSAVVGGAETQYF. DNA of the CDR3: TGTGCCAGCAGCTCCGCTGTCGTCGGCGGGGCAGAGACCCAGTACTTC.

This chain joins TRBV20-1 and TRBJ2-7; TRBD1 matches at 12 bases. Germline V gene sequence: CDR1 DFQATT, CDR2 SNEGSKA (reference sequence). J lost 5 bases, V lost 6 bases, and 5 bases had no gene match. This CDR3 is 13 amino acids long. For the CDR3, the DNA is TGCAGTGCCCCCGGGACAGGGGGCCACGAGCAGTACTTC. This encodes CSAPGTGGHEQYF.

The chain has TRBV3-1 and TRBJ1-1; tentative D call: TRBD1 (6 bases). The CDR3 length is 12 residues. The V gene lost 3 bases and the J gene lost 6 bases, with 8 bases spanning the gap. CDR1 LGHDT and CDR2 YNNKEL come from the germline V gene (reference sequence). CDR3 sequence reads: CASSQGGPEAFF. CDR3 nucleotides: TGTGCCAGCAGCCAGGGGGGGCCTGAAGCTTTCTTT.

The CDR3 reads CSVEGGAQSYNEQFF. The CDR3 DNA sequence: TGCAGCGTTGAAGGGGGGGCCCAATCCTACAATGAGCAGTTCTTC. V gene TRBV29-1 combines with J gene TRBJ2-1; either TRBD1 or TRBD2 may fit D (6 bases each). V was pared by 1 base and J by 1 base, with 11 bases between. The CDR3 has 15 residues. Germline CDR1 is SQVTM and CDR2 is ANQGSEA.

This clonotype has just a few counts. The gene calls are TRBV9 and TRBJ2-3, with no clear D. The CDR3 contains 14 residues. Trimming pared 3 bases from V and 6 bases from J, leaving 14 bases between. Germline values: CDR1 SGDLS, CDR2 YYNGEE. The CDR3 loop reads CASSDGRGGDTQYF. CDR3 in DNA: TGTGCCAGCAGCGACGGCCGAGGTGGGGATACGCAGTATTTT. The entire variable domain, with the rest obtained from reference TRBV9 and TRBJ2-3, is as follows: DSGVTQTPKHLITATGQRVTLRCSPRSGDLSVYWYQQSLDQGLQFLIQYYNGEERAKGNILERFSAQQFPDLHSELNLSSLELGDSALYFCASSDGRGGDTQYFGPGTRLTVL.

This chain joins TRBV5-1 and TRBJ2-3, with 8 bases that match TRBD2. The V gene's germline CDR1 is SGHRS and CDR2 YFSETQ. V gave up 0 bases and J gave up 2 bases; unmatched junction bases: 8. The length of the CDR3 is 17 residues. CDR3 coding DNA: TGCGCCAGCAGCTTGGGGGCGGGAGGCCTGCTCACAGATACGCAGTATTTT. Amino acid sequence: CASSLGAGGLLTDTQYF.

The count of this clonotype is one. The chain carries TRBV3-1 and TRBJ2-2; D not certain. CDR1 is LGHDT, CDR2 YNNKEL, per germline (reference sequence). Trimming took 1 base from V and 2 from J, leaving 8 bases between them. This CDR3 is built from 15 residues. The CDR3 bases are TGTGCCAGCAGCCAAGTTCCAGGCAACACCGGGGAGCTGTTTTTT. It codes for CASSQVPGNTGELFF.

The J gene is TRBJ1-2, the V gene TRBV27, with TRBD1 matching over 7 bases. Germline values: CDR1 MNHEY, CDR2 SMNVEV (reference sequence). This CDR3 is built from 13 residues. V shed 5 bases, J shed 4 bases, and the junction held 4 bases outside the gene matches. The CDR3 protein is CASSPTGSYGYTF. The CDR3 DNA is TGTGCCAGCAGTCCGACAGGGTCCTATGGCTACACCTTC.

This rearrangement joins TRBV19 to TRBJ2-2; D possibly corresponds to TRBD1 (6 bases). With 8 bases removed from V and 5 bases from J, the gap between germline ends came to 21 bases. This CDR3 contains 16 residues. Germline assignment: CDR1 LNHDA and CDR2 SQIVND (reference sequence). The CDR3 here is CASYSDRITGTGELFF. The CDR3 DNA follows: TGTGCCAGTTACTCCGACAGGATCACGGGTACCGGGGAGCTGTTTTTT.

The V call is TRBV2, the J call TRBJ2-5; D uncertain. This CDR3 is built from 13 residues. Trimming shortened V by 4 bases and J by 0 bases, and 6 bases separated the two germline ends. CDR1 is SNHLY and CDR2 is FYNNEI in the germline V gene. CDR3 DNA sequence: TGTGCCAGCAGTGTACCAGACCAAGAGACCCAGTACTTC. Translating gives CASSVPDQETQYF. Combining the CDR3 with reference TRBV2 and TRBJ2-5 gives the whole variable domain EPEVTQTPSHQVTQMGQEVILRCVPISNHLYFYWYRQILGQKVEFLVSFYNNEISEKSEIFDDQFSVERPDGSNFTLKIRSTKLEDSAMYFCASSVPDQETQYFGPGTRLLVL.

The chain employs TRBV7-2 and TRBJ2-7; TRBD1 might be the D (6 bases). Germline V gene sequence: CDR1 SGHTA, CDR2 FQGNSA. Between the trimmed V and J ends, which lost 5 bases and 5 bases, there was a span of 16 bases. The CDR3 runs to 14 residues. The CDR3 DNA follows: TGTGCCAGCAGCCGACAGGCCTGGGGAGACGAGCAGTACGTC. Translated: CASSRQAWGDEQYV.

The rearrangement uses TRBV25-1 and TRBJ1-1; 10 bases match TRBD1. The germline gives CDR1 MGHDK, CDR2 SYGVNS. Trimming at V came to 6 bases and at J to 7 bases, leaving 5 bases not matched to a gene. This CDR3 spans 13 amino acids. Here the CDR3 DNA reads TGTGCCAGCAGCGGACAGGGGGAAGATGAAGCTTTCTTT. It codes for CASSGQGEDEAFF.

The rearrangement joins TRBV29-1 to TRBJ2-2; a possible D gene is TRBD1 (6 bases). There are 13 residues in the CDR3. The germline V gene has CDR1 SQVTM and CDR2 ANQGSEA. The V and J ends lost 7 bases and 2 bases respectively, with 11 bases between them. The DNA for the CDR3 is TGCAGCGCCGGGACACTAAACACCGGGGAGCTGTTTTTT. Its translation: CSAGTLNTGELFF.

The chain carries TRBV10-3 and TRBJ1-1; D is ambiguous. V shed 4 bases and J shed 1 base, with 7 bases lying between them. The CDR3 is made up of 13 amino acids. Per the germline V gene, CDR1 is ENHRY and CDR2 is SYGVKD. The CDR3 bases are TGTGCCATCAGTGGCTGGGGGAACACTGAAGCTTTCTTT. As protein: CAISGWGNTEAFF.

The chain uses TRBV12-2 and TRBJ2-3; the D call TRBD1 from the table was never checked on the DNA. TRBV12-2 is given as a pseudogene. This CDR3 contains 13 residues. The CDR3 reads CASWGGRTDTQYF. The CDR3 DNA reads as TGTGCAAGCTGGGGGGGAAGAACAGATACGCAGTATTTT.

This clonotype has just one count. This chain uses TRBV18 with TRBJ2-3; 8 positions match TRBD1. The junction had 6 bases not matched to a gene; V was cut back by 2 bases and J by 5 bases. The CDR3 contains 15 residues. Germline lookup yields CDR1 KGHSH and CDR2 LQKENI. The CDR3: CASSPSRGLVDTQYF. CDR3 in DNA: TGTGCCAGCTCACCATCCAGGGGGCTGGTAGATACGCAGTATTTT.

The rearrangement joins TRBV6-1 to TRBJ2-1; D is possibly TRBD2 (6 bases). Germline V gives CDR1 MNHNS, CDR2 SASEGT. There are 12 residues in the CDR3. The V gene lost 0 bases and the J gene lost 12 bases, with 9 bases spanning the gap. The CDR3 spells CASSEAGGPQFF. Here the CDR3 DNA reads TGTGCCAGCAGTGAAGCGGGAGGACCGCAGTTCTTC.

The J gene is TRBJ1-5, the V gene TRBV20-1; the D gene is possibly TRBD1 (5 bases). Per germline, CDR1 DFQATT and CDR2 SNEGSKA (reference sequence). This CDR3 has 15 amino acids. V lost 1 base and J 2 bases, leaving 12 bases between the germline ends. The CDR3 loop is CSARVAGPRNQPQHF. The DNA of the CDR3 is TGCAGTGCTAGAGTGGCAGGGCCCCGCAATCAGCCCCAGCATTTT.

The V gene is TRBV5-1, the J gene TRBJ2-3; 7 positions match TRBD2. V shed 0 bases, J shed 9 bases, and the junction held 4 bases outside the gene matches. Germline V gene sequence: CDR1 SGHRS, CDR2 YFSETQ. The CDR3 totals 13 residues. In DNA form, the CDR3 reads TGCGCCAGCAGCTTGGATCAAGCGGGGACGCAGTATTTT. This encodes CASSLDQAGTQYF.

The rearrangement uses TRBV11-2 and TRBJ2-3; D is uncertain. With 11 bases removed from V and 6 bases from J, the gap between germline ends came to 9 bases. The CDR3 spans 10 residues. In germline, CDR1 is SGHAT, CDR2 FQNNGV. The CDR3 reads CAVPWDTQYF. In nucleotides, the CDR3 is TGTGCCGTACCTTGGGATACGCAGTATTTT.

The chain links TRBV20-1 to TRBJ1-2, with 7 bases fitting TRBD1. The J segment lost 4 bases and the V segment lost 2 bases, leaving 7 bases of the junction unmatched. The CDR3 is made up of 14 amino acids. CDR1 is DFQATT, CDR2 SNEGSKA, per germline (reference sequence). CDR3: CSARPQGGGYGYTF. In DNA form, the CDR3 reads TGCAGTGCTAGACCCCAGGGGGGAGGCTATGGCTACACCTTC.

The rearrangement uses TRBV20-1 and TRBJ1-4; TRBD1 matches 7 bases. CDR1 and CDR2 from the germline V gene are DFQATT and SNEGSKA (reference sequence). J gave up 7 bases and V 0 bases, and 8 bases lay outside the gene matches. This CDR3 is built from 15 residues. The CDR3 DNA reads as TGCAGTGCTAGAGACGCGACAGGGCGGAGTGAAAAACTGTTTTTT. Protein product: CSARDATGRSEKLFF.

V and J are TRBV24-1 and TRBJ1-4, with D hard to call. The CDR3 consists of 15 residues. The V end lost 5 bases, the J end lost 6 bases, and 15 bases lay between the germline ends. Germline assignment: CDR1 KGHDR and CDR2 SFDVKD. CDR3 bases: TGTGCCACCAGTGTAAACCCGAAGGTAGATGAAAAACTGTTTTTT. Translated: CATSVNPKVDEKLFF.

This clonotype has a single count. The J gene is TRBJ2-7, the V gene TRBV5-1, with D perhaps TRBD1 (6 bases). V was trimmed by 5 bases and J by 0 bases, leaving 12 bases between them. Germline CDR1 SGHRS, CDR2 YFSETQ. CDR3 size: 14 residues. As DNA, the CDR3 is TGCGCCAGCAGAGAATGGACAGACTCCTACGAGCAGTACTTC. Protein: CASREWTDSYEQYF.

This sequence joins TRBV7-8 and TRBJ2-7, with D unclear. CDR3 length: 14 residues. Germline CDR1 and CDR2: SGHVS and FQNEAQ. The ends were cut back, 1 base at V and 3 bases at J, with 10 bases in the middle. CDR3 coding DNA: TGTGCCAGCAGCTTAGTCCCGGGCCTCTACGAGCAGTACGTC. Encoded protein: CASSLVPGLYEQYV.

The chain joins TRBV20-1 to TRBJ2-7, with D perhaps matching TRBD1 or TRBD2 (5 bases each). The germline V gene encodes CDR1 DFQATT and CDR2 SNEGSKA (reference sequence). The CDR3 has 11 amino acids. Deletions cut 2 bases from V and 6 bases from J, with 8 bases between. Here the CDR3 DNA reads TGCAGTGCTAGAAAAGGGACCGAGCAGTACGTC. It translates to CSARKGTEQYV.

This chain links TRBV2 with TRBJ2-5; a possible D gene is TRBD2 (6 bases). In germline, CDR1 is SNHLY, CDR2 FYNNEI. The length of the CDR3 is 14 residues. V dropped 3 bases and J dropped 1 base, with 9 bases sitting between them. This CDR3 reads CASSELGSQETQYF. The CDR3 DNA reads as TGTGCCAGCAGTGAGCTCGGGAGCCAAGAGACCCAGTACTTC.